This T cell receptor beta chain was profiled in a study of shared clonotypes between healthy human individuals. Study-wide background: The donor pool was made up of two women and three men aged 18 to 49. Study results and limitations: Investigators collected only blood, and repertoires in tissues likely differ.

Naive-designated CD8 cells lacked CD45RO, were positively enriched for CCR7, and omitted terminally differentiated effector memory CD45RA+ cells. From germline, CDR1 is PRHDT and CDR2 FYEKMQ (reference sequence). The ends were cut back, 5 bases at V and 0 bases at J, with 10 bases in the middle. The CDR3 has 15 residues. As regards this clone: Its matching antigen is unknown.

At deep level, the assay was performed. Authors' analysis steps: Filtering differed, since immunoSEQ gave only junction sequences and no quality scores. The table came from immunoSEQ multiplex PCR; TCRdb's copy has only in-frame clones and leaves some out. From that table come the V and J calls and clone size; the DNA was used to work out D and trimming. The top ten clones hold around 0.11% of a sample with about 550,000 clones, about 95% of them seen once. The receptor comes from a woman in her twenties or thirties in good health. The rearrangement uses TRBV13 and TRBJ2-2; D is unresolved. Sequences were obtained from naive CD8+ T cells sorted from blood. The CDR3 coding sequence is TGTGCCAGCAGCATCGGCGGCGCGAACACCGGGGAGCTGTTTTTT. Its protein is CASSIGGANTGELFF.